This passage covers 19 T cell receptor beta chains from one sample sequenced in a study of shared clonotypes between healthy human individuals. Some clones are missing from TCRdb's copy, which holds only in-frame ones; the method was immunoSEQ multiplex PCR. The table shows 2 million to 2.5 million clones, with approximately 90% occurring only once. The sample was naive CD4+ T cells from PBMCs. Subset meaning: CD45RA+ positively selected. The receptors stem from a man aged 18 to 29 in good health. Some clones in this sample may be carry-over from other donors' samples.

J is TRBJ1-2 and V is TRBV27; 10 bases are a match to TRBD1. Trimming cost V 2 bases and J 6 bases; bases outside gene matches: 9. Per germline, CDR1 MNHEY and CDR2 SMNVEV (reference sequence). The CDR3 totals 16 residues. The DNA of the CDR3 is TGTGCCAGCAGTTTAAAGCCGGGACAGGGGATCAATGGCTACACCTTC. Translating gives CASSLKPGQGINGYTF.

The chain couples TRBV19 to TRBJ1-1; D is perhaps TRBD1 (6 bases). Trimming stripped 11 bases from V and 5 bases from J, with 21 bases between. In germline, CDR1 is LNHDA, CDR2 SQIVND (reference sequence). The CDR3 sequence is 14 residues long. The CDR3 DNA reads as TGTGCCGCAAAGAGAGGGGGAAAGAGGACTGAAGCTTTCTTT. Protein sequence: CAAKRGGKRTEAFF.

The chain employs TRBV5-1 and TRBJ2-5; 7 nucleotides align to TRBD1. This CDR3 has 15 amino acids. Germline-derived CDR1 and CDR2 are SGHRS and YFSETQ. The V segment lost 4 bases and the J segment 4 bases; nucleotides outside the gene matches: 10. The CDR3 sequence is CASSVIGGGLETQYF. The CDR3 DNA is TGCGCCAGCAGCGTGATAGGGGGCGGGCTAGAGACCCAGTACTTC. Complete variable domain (other parts from reference TRBV5-1 and TRBJ2-5): KAGVTQTPRYLIKTRGQQVTLSCSPISGHRSVSWYQQTPGQGLQFLFEYFSETQRNKGNFPGRFSGRQFSNSRSEMNVSTLELGDSALYLCASSVIGGGLETQYFGPGTRLLVL.

The V gene is TRBV18, the J gene TRBJ2-1; no clear D gene. Trimming removed 3 bases at V and 9 bases at J, with 12 bases between. The germline gives CDR1 KGHSH, CDR2 LQKENI. This CDR3 is built from 13 residues. This CDR3 is CASSPHKQSEQFF. Here the CDR3 DNA reads TGTGCCAGCTCACCCCACAAGCAGAGTGAGCAGTTCTTC.

This sequence joins TRBV11-2 and TRBJ2-5; no definite D call. CDR3 length equals 14 residues. In germline, CDR1 is SGHAT, CDR2 FQNNGV. Trimming removed 2 bases from V and 5 bases from J, with 12 bases in between. The CDR3 reads CASSLLAAGETQYF. CDR3 nucleotides: TGTGCCAGCAGCTTATTAGCAGCCGGGGAGACCCAGTACTTC.

This chain connects TRBV7-2 to TRBJ2-3; D remains ambiguous. The V end was cut by 1 base, the J end by 2 bases, with 16 bases between. The germline V gene encodes CDR1 SGHTA and CDR2 FQGNSA. This CDR3 is built from 17 residues. CDR3 loop: CASSLEIMTGYTDTQYF. The CDR3, as DNA: TGTGCCAGCAGCTTAGAAATAATGACTGGTTACACAGATACGCAGTATTTT.

The chain employs TRBV19 and TRBJ1-2; D not certain. The V end lost 3 bases, the J end lost 2 bases, and 10 bases lay between the germline ends. Germline loops: CDR1 LNHDA, CDR2 SQIVND (reference sequence). This CDR3 has 14 amino acids. The CDR3 bases are TGTGCCAGTAGTATTCGGGCGGGAAACTATGGCTACACCTTC. Amino acids: CASSIRAGNYGYTF. Full variable domain (remainder filled in from reference TRBV19 and TRBJ1-2): DGGITQSPKYLFRKEGQNVTLSCEQNLNHDAMYWYRQDPGQGLRLIYYSQIVNDFQKGDIAEGYSVSREKKESFPLTVTSAQKNPTAFYLCASSIRAGNYGYTFGSGTRLTVV.

V usage is TRBV5-4 and J usage is TRBJ2-2, with a tentative D call TRBD2 (6 bases). Trimming stripped 4 bases from V and 4 bases from J, with 20 bases between. This CDR3 contains 17 residues. Germline lookup yields CDR1 SGHNT and CDR2 YYREEE (reference sequence). This chain's CDR3 is CASSPGVGGAFTGELFF. The CDR3 nucleotides read TGTGCCAGCAGCCCGGGGGTCGGCGGAGCATTCACCGGGGAGCTGTTTTTT.

For this clone: The junction differs from germline at one of its ends, possibly a read error. The chain links TRBV11-2 to TRBJ2-7, with TRBD1 matching over 8 bases. Germline values: CDR1 SGHAT, CDR2 FQNNGV. The CDR3 length is 13 residues. CDR3 coding DNA: TGTGCCAGCAGCTCAGGGGGCAGATACCCATCAGGGTGG. Its protein product is CASSSGGRYPSGW.

V is TRBV18 and J is TRBJ1-1; 7 bases agree with TRBD1. The CDR3 is 14 amino acids. Trimming removed 4 bases from V and 5 bases from J; junction bases left unmatched: 7. CDR1 is KGHSH and CDR2 is LQKENI in the germline V gene. Here the CDR3 reads CASSLTGEGTEAFF. The DNA for the CDR3 is TGTGCCAGCTCACTCACAGGGGAGGGGACTGAAGCTTTCTTT.

This clone was counted only a few times. At the DNA level, this CDR3 is encoded by other sequences in the same sample as well. The gene calls are TRBV5-1 and TRBJ1-1; no reliable D call. The CDR3 loop spans 13 amino acids. Trimming took 4 bases from V and 1 from J, leaving 8 bases between them. The germline V gene encodes CDR1 SGHRS and CDR2 YFSETQ. CDR3 nucleotide sequence: TGCGCCAGCAGCGAAACGGGGAACACTGAAGCTTTCTTT. Protein product: CASSETGNTEAFF.

J is TRBJ1-1 and V is TRBV23-1; 9 nucleotides match TRBD1. TRBV23-1 is an ORF for which the function is uncertain. V shed 4 bases and J 1 base; nucleotides not matched to a gene: 10. This CDR3 is 17 amino acids long. CDR3: CASSRRDRATGNTEAFF. The CDR3 bases are TGCGCCAGCAGTCGCCGGGACAGGGCCACTGGGAACACTGAAGCTTTCTTT.

About this clone: Distinct nucleotide sequences in the sample also encode this CDR3. This chain uses TRBV20-1 with TRBJ2-3; D uncertain. Germline V gene sequence: CDR1 DFQATT, CDR2 SNEGSKA (reference sequence). This CDR3 region has 10 residues. Between the trimmed V and J ends, which lost 3 bases and 6 bases, there was a span of 4 bases. The CDR3 DNA reads as TGCAGTGCTAGTAGGGATACGCAGTATTTT. Residues: CSASRDTQYF.

Only one count was recorded for this clone. The sample contains more than one DNA sequence encoding this CDR3. V is TRBV6-5 and J is TRBJ2-7, with D uncertain. V dropped 0 bases and J dropped 2 bases, with 11 bases sitting between them. Germline values: CDR1 MNHEY, CDR2 SVGAGI. The CDR3 runs 15 residues. CDR3 loop: CASSYSGGWAYEQYF. CDR3 nucleotide sequence: TGTGCCAGCAGTTACTCGGGCGGTTGGGCCTACGAGCAGTACTTC.

This clone has a single count. The chain recombines TRBV4-1 with TRBJ2-3, with D tentatively TRBD2 (7 bases). Trimming shortened V by 8 bases and J by 0 bases, and 15 bases separated the two germline ends. The CDR3 contains 15 residues. Germline V gives CDR1 MGHRA, CDR2 YSYEKL. CDR3 nucleotides: TGCGCCAGCGACCCGGGGAGGGGGAGCACAGATACGCAGTATTTT. Residues: CASDPGRGSTDTQYF.

The chain combines TRBV7-9 with TRBJ2-7, with unresolved D. The CDR3 contains 12 residues. V gave up 6 bases and J gave up 3 bases, with 9 bases separating them. Per germline, CDR1 SEHNR and CDR2 FQNEAQ (reference sequence). The CDR3 DNA follows: TGTGCCAGCAGGGGCGAGAGCTACGAGCAGTACTTC. This sequence encodes CASRGESYEQYF.

The chain combines TRBV19 with TRBJ1-2; 9 bases fit TRBD1. Germline assignment: CDR1 LNHDA and CDR2 SQIVND (reference sequence). Trimming at V came to 3 bases and at J to 4 bases, leaving 6 bases not matched to a gene. The CDR3 sequence is 15 residues long. CDR3 DNA: TGTGCCAGTAGTATGGGACAGGGCCAGCCCTATGGCTACACCTTC. Residues: CASSMGQGQPYGYTF.

The table lists this clone with a count of one. The junction departs from the called germline gene at one end, perhaps through a read error. The genes are TRBV28 and TRBJ2-7; weak D call: TRBD2 (6 bases). Germline CDR1 MDHEN, CDR2 SYDVKM. This CDR3 is built from 11 residues. CDR3 DNA sequence: TGTGCCAGCAGCTCCCCGACTAGTTTTCGCTTC. It is translated as CASSSPTSFRF. Complete variable domain (other parts from reference TRBV28 and TRBJ2-7): DVKVTQSSRYLVKRTGEKVFLECVQDMDHENMFWYRQDPGLGLRLIYFSYDVKMKEKGDIPEGYSVSREKKERFSLILESASTNQTSMYLCASSSPTSFRFGPGTRLTVT.

The chain has TRBV7-9 and TRBJ2-1; 9 positions match TRBD2. The CDR3 spans 17 residues. CDR1 and CDR2 from the germline V gene are SEHNR and FQNEAQ (reference sequence). V was clipped by 8 bases and J by 2 bases; unmatched bases: 13. The CDR3 is CASSPRGSSGTYNEQFF. The CDR3 region has the DNA TGTGCCAGCTCCCCCCGGGGGTCTAGCGGGACCTACAATGAGCAGTTCTTC. Based on the CDR3 plus reference TRBV7-9 and TRBJ2-1, the full variable domain is DTGVSQNPRHKITKRGQNVTFRCDPISEHNRLYWYRQTLGQGPEFLTYFQNEAQLEKSRLLSDRFSAERPKGSFSTLEIQRTEQGDSAMYLCASSPRGSSGTYNEQFFGPGTRLTVL.